The 23 T cell receptor beta chains reported below all come from one sample, sequenced in a study of blood T cell repertoires in COVID-19. Only in-frame clones appear in the TCRdb table, and some are missing; sequencing was by immunoSEQ multiplex PCR. This table holds 200,000 to 300,000 clones, roughly 84% found once. Sequenced: peripheral blood. The receptors were sampled from a man aged 40-55 years with acute or convalescent COVID-19.

The chain links TRBV4-1 to TRBJ1-4, with 8 positions matching TRBD1. The CDR3 loop spans 17 amino acids. CDR1 is MGHRA, CDR2 YSYEKL, per germline. Unmatched junction bases numbered 8, after V lost 4 bases and J lost 1 base. In nucleotides, the CDR3 is TGCGCCAGCAGCCCTCGTCCCGGGACAGGAACTAATGAAAAACTGTTTTTT. Amino acids: CASSPRPGTGTNEKLFF.

This clone turned up a few times. This chain connects TRBV13 to TRBJ2-3, with TRBD2 identical over 9 bases. Germline CDR1 reads PRHDT; CDR2 reads FYEKMQ (reference sequence). The CDR3 runs 15 residues. V dropped 7 bases and J dropped 11; count of bases not matched to a gene: 16. CDR3 region: CASNEGGRAPGGQYF. The CDR3 DNA follows: TGTGCCAGCAATGAGGGCGGGAGGGCGCCCGGGGGGCAGTATTTT.

This clone was recorded once. The V and J genes are TRBV6-1 and TRBJ2-5; 8 bases are shared with TRBD1. Germline trimming cut 0 bases from V and 4 bases from J; bases unmatched to any gene: 7. Germline CDR1 is MNHNS and CDR2 is SASEGT. CDR3 length: 16 residues. The CDR3 DNA sequence: TGTGCCAGCAGTGAAGCCGGGACAGGCGTGGCAGAGACCCAGTACTTC. As protein: CASSEAGTGVAETQYF.

The V call is TRBV7-9, the J call TRBJ1-1, with D perhaps matching TRBD1 (6 bases). The CDR3 is 14 amino acids. The germline V and J ends were trimmed by 6 bases and 3 bases, with 14 bases remaining between them. The germline V gene has CDR1 SEHNR and CDR2 FQNEAQ (reference sequence). CDR3 nucleotide sequence: TGTGCCAGCAGTCCAACAGGGAGGGACACTGAAGCTTTCTTT. Residues: CASSPTGRDTEAFF.

This chain links TRBV27 with TRBJ2-7; perhaps TRBD1 as D (5 bases). Trimming shortened V by 6 bases and J by 4 bases, and 10 bases separated the two germline ends. CDR3 length: 12 residues. Germline-derived CDR1 and CDR2 are MNHEY and SMNVEV (reference sequence). The chain's CDR3 is CASRQGPYEQYF. The CDR3 DNA is TGTGCCAGCAGGCAGGGCCCATACGAGCAGTACTTC.

This sequence joins TRBV18 and TRBJ1-1; D remains ambiguous. The CDR3 spans 13 residues. Trimming removed 6 bases from V and 1 base from J, with 9 bases in between. Germline-derived CDR1 and CDR2 are KGHSH and LQKENI. The CDR3 protein is CASSQDWNTEAFF. DNA for the CDR3: TGTGCCAGCTCTCAGGACTGGAACACTGAAGCTTTCTTT.

The chain joins TRBV2 to TRBJ1-1; unclear D gene. Trimming shortened V by 6 bases and J by 8 bases, and 10 bases separated the two germline ends. The CDR3 spans 11 residues. Per the germline V gene, CDR1 is SNHLY and CDR2 is FYNNEI. The CDR3 region has the DNA TGTGCCAGCAGACCCGGTTTGGAAGCTTTCTTT. Amino acid sequence: CASRPGLEAFF.

This clone showed up just a few times. The chain links TRBV5-1 to TRBJ1-4; the D gene is possibly TRBD1 (5 bases). The germline CDR1 and CDR2 sequences are SGHRS and YFSETQ. The CDR3 length is 15 residues. V lost 0 bases to trimming and J lost 0 bases, with 6 bases between them. CDR3 sequence reads: CASSLARATNEKLFF. DNA for the CDR3: TGCGCCAGCAGCTTGGCCAGGGCAACTAATGAAAAACTGTTTTTT.

The chain carries TRBV6-1 and TRBJ1-5; D remains ambiguous. V was trimmed by 3 bases and J by 5 bases, leaving 11 bases between them. Germline CDR1 reads MNHNS; CDR2 reads SASEGT. This CDR3 contains 14 residues. Here the CDR3 reads CASSEAGGHQPQHF. The DNA for the CDR3 is TGTGCCAGCAGTGAGGCGGGCGGACATCAGCCCCAGCATTTT.

This sequence joins TRBV18 and TRBJ2-7; 7 positions agree with TRBD2. V lost 5 bases, J lost 5 bases, and 3 bases stayed unmatched. This CDR3 is built from 12 residues. Germline values: CDR1 KGHSH, CDR2 LQKENI. The DNA for the CDR3 is TGTGCCAGCTCAGGGGAGGGCGACGAGCAGTACTTC. Translation gives CASSGEGDEQYF.

J is TRBJ1-1 and V is TRBV18; 8 bases are shared with TRBD1. The J segment lost 1 base and the V segment lost 0 bases, leaving 4 bases of the junction unmatched. CDR3 length: 16 amino acids. CDR1 and CDR2 (germline): KGHSH, LQKENI. The CDR3 DNA sequence: TGTGCCAGCTCACCACCAGACAGGGGAAGGAACACTGAAGCTTTCTTT. It translates to CASSPPDRGRNTEAFF. Looking up the rest from reference TRBV18 and TRBJ1-1 gives the full variable domain: NAGVMQNPRHLVRRRGQEARLRCSPMKGHSHVYWYRQLPEEGLKFMVYLQKENIIDESGMPKERFSAEFPKEGPSILRIQQVVRGDSAAYFCASSPPDRGRNTEAFFGQGTRLTVV.

The genes are TRBV4-2 and TRBJ2-1, with D tentatively TRBD2 (5 bases). This CDR3 has 16 residues. V was shortened by 1 base and J by 0 bases, with 10 bases between the two germline ends. Germline lookup yields CDR1 LGHNA and CDR2 YNFKEQ. CDR3 protein: CASSQVLGSSYNEQFF. Written as DNA, the CDR3 is TGTGCCAGCAGCCAAGTTCTAGGGAGCTCCTACAATGAGCAGTTCTTC.

A word on this clone: The germline gene is not matched at one end of the junction; a read error may be the cause. This chain uses TRBV18 with TRBJ2-1; TRBD2 matches 13 bases. The germline V gene has CDR1 KGHSH and CDR2 LQKENI. CDR3 length: 16 residues. The CDR3 loop is CASSAPGLAGYNEQFF. Written as DNA, the CDR3 is TGTGCCAGCTCAGCACCGGGACTAGCGGGATACAATGAGCAGTTCTTC. The full variable domain, with the rest looked up from reference TRBV18 and TRBJ2-1, is NAGVMQNPRHLVRRRGQEARLRCSPMKGHSHVYWYRQLPEEGLKFMVYLQKENIIDESGMPKERFSAEFPKEGPSILRIQQVVRGDSAAYFCASSAPGLAGYNEQFFGPGTRLTVL.

This chain uses TRBV2 with TRBJ2-7, with a tentative D call TRBD1 (6 bases). Trimming removed 2 bases from V and 2 bases from J, with 10 bases in between. The CDR3 is made up of 14 amino acids. Germline V gives CDR1 SNHLY, CDR2 FYNNEI. CDR3 amino acids: CASSESYRAYEQYF. DNA of the CDR3: TGTGCCAGCAGTGAAAGTTACAGGGCCTACGAGCAGTACTTC.

This clone was counted ten times or more. Other DNA variants within this sample encode the same CDR3. V gene TRBV5-1 combines with J gene TRBJ2-7, with TRBD2 matching 10 bases. V lost 0 bases, J lost 3 bases, and 3 bases stayed unmatched. The CDR3 has 15 residues. Germline CDR1 is SGHRS and CDR2 is YFSETQ. Written as DNA, the CDR3 is TGCGCCAGCAGCTTGGGCGCTAGCGGGAGCTACGAGCAGTACTTC. Translating it yields CASSLGASGSYEQYF.

The chain couples TRBV7-9 to TRBJ1-2; 7 bases align to TRBD1. V shed 4 bases, J shed 3 bases, and the junction held 17 bases outside the gene matches. This CDR3 is 18 amino acids long. From germline, CDR1 is SEHNR and CDR2 FQNEAQ (reference sequence). This CDR3 is CASSSTGQADPRDYGYTF. The CDR3 region has the DNA TGTGCCAGCAGCTCGACTGGACAGGCCGACCCAAGGGACTATGGCTACACCTTC. The full variable domain, its missing parts supplied by reference TRBV7-9 and TRBJ1-2, is DTGVSQNPRHKITKRGQNVTFRCDPISEHNRLYWYRQTLGQGPEFLTYFQNEAQLEKSRLLSDRFSAERPKGSFSTLEIQRTEQGDSAMYLCASSSTGQADPRDYGYTFGSGTRLTVV.

The chain combines TRBV11-2 with TRBJ2-2, with 7 positions matching TRBD1. This CDR3 is 14 amino acids long. With V trimmed by 1 base and J by 7 bases, 3 bases remained unmatched. The germline V gene encodes CDR1 SGHAT and CDR2 FQNNGV. The CDR3 coding sequence is TGTGCCAGCAGCTTAGGACAGGGACACGGGGAGCTGTTTTTT. Protein product: CASSLGQGHGELFF.

The chain employs TRBV4-2 and TRBJ1-5, with 7 bases lining up with TRBD1. J was trimmed by 2 bases and V by 0 bases; bases with no gene match: 4. This CDR3 has 16 residues. In germline, CDR1 is LGHNA, CDR2 YNFKEQ. The CDR3 bases are TGTGCCAGCAGCCAAGAGACAGGGCTACGCAATCAGCCCCAGCATTTT. Translating gives CASSQETGLRNQPQHF.

The CDR3 DNA reads as TGCGCCAGCAGCTTCGACCCAACCGGGACAGCAAAATCACCCCTCCACTTT. Its protein is CASSFDPTGTAKSPLHF. The V call is TRBV5-1, the J call TRBJ1-6; 7 positions agree with TRBD1. CDR3 length equals 17 residues. Germline V lookup: CDR1 SGHRS, CDR2 YFSETQ. The V and J ends lost 2 bases and 10 bases, in that order; junction bases with no gene match: 15.

This chain uses TRBV12-3 or TRBV12-4 with TRBJ2-5; 13 bases align to TRBD2. V lost 9 bases to trimming and J lost 4 bases; unmatched junction nucleotides: 2. The CDR3 covers 13 residues. As DNA, the CDR3 is TGTGCCAGTGGACTAGCGGGAGTAGAGACCCAGTACTTC. It specifies CASGLAGVETQYF.

The chain joins TRBV18 to TRBJ2-1; the match to TRBD1 covers 8 bases. The trim removed 2 bases at V and 10 bases at J, leaving 10 bases unmatched. Germline V gives CDR1 KGHSH, CDR2 LQKENI. CDR3 length equals 15 residues. The CDR3 sequence is CASSPWDRPPGEQFF. In DNA, the CDR3 is TGTGCCAGCTCACCATGGGACAGGCCGCCAGGGGAGCAGTTCTTC.

The chain links TRBV27 to TRBJ2-1; TRBD2 aligns across 11 bases. The CDR3 extends over 12 amino acids. V was pared by 4 bases and J by 16 bases, with 6 bases of the junction left unmatched. Germline V gives CDR1 MNHEY, CDR2 SMNVEV (reference sequence). The CDR3: CASSSIAGGPFF. CDR3 DNA sequence: TGTGCCAGCAGTTCAATAGCGGGAGGGCCCTTCTTC.

This chain connects TRBV6-1 to TRBJ2-7; TRBD1 matches 7 bases. The ends lost 3 bases at V and 0 bases at J; junction bases unmatched: 5. The CDR3 consists of 15 residues. The V gene's germline CDR1 is MNHNS and CDR2 SASEGT. In nucleotides, the CDR3 is TGTGCCAGCAGTGAGGGACAGAAGATCTCCTACGAGCAGTACTTC. This sequence encodes CASSEGQKISYEQYF.